The subject of this entry is one T cell receptor (beta chain). CDR3 length: 15 amino acids. The germline gives CDR1 SGHTA, CDR2 FQGNSA. The V and J ends lost 4 bases and 1 base respectively, with 13 bases between them. The source of the sample is a study of control samples from healthy donors and cancer patients. The data were produced by immunoSEQ multiplex PCR, yet TCRdb's version contains in-frame clones alone and is incomplete. The table lists around 58,000 clones, 95% to 96% of them singletons. The TCR sequence derives from a young woman in good health. V is TRBV7-2 and J is TRBJ1-1; D uncertain. The sequenced material came from blood. CDR3 in amino acids: CASSWLTPQNTEAFF. For the CDR3, the DNA is TGTGCCAGCAGCTGGCTGACACCACAGAACACTGAAGCTTTCTTT.